This T cell receptor beta chain emerged from a study of T cell clonotyping in hematopoietic cell transplantation. The study, taken as a whole, reports: After transplant, recipient diversity fell while pathologically expanded clonotypes grew through day 180. At the given depth, recipient repertoires were over 97% de novo clonotypes. Without cell sorting, CD4 versus CD8 contributions remain unresolved.

Assay: immunoSEQ multiplex PCR; the TCRdb copy retains only in-frame clones and omits some. The sample lists 10,000 to 15,000 clones; 80% to 95% were seen once. In regard to this clone: Its matching antigen is unknown.

Sequencing was carried out using peripheral blood mononuclear cells. This TCR came from a man between 25 and 39 years old in good health. Some clones in this sample may be carry-over from other donors' samples.

The chain's CDR3 is CASSQGGRGKQYF. The CDR3 bases are TGTGCCAGCAGCCAGGGGGGCCGCGGAAAGCAGTACTTC. V usage is TRBV6-5 and J usage is TRBJ2-7; possibly TRBD1 for D (7 bases). Germline-derived CDR1 and CDR2 are MNHEY and SVGAGI. The V end was cut by 6 bases, the J end by 8 bases, with 17 bases between. CDR3 length equals 13 residues.